Each of the 23 T cell receptor beta chains below was sequenced from the same sample in a study of blood T cells in healthy people across ages. Through a sample-barcoded 5' primer and a J-beta primer mix, a second PCR was run for about 6 to 12 cycles. Each CDR3 protein gets one entry after TCRdb re-called the 5' RACE reads with MiXCR. The sample includes approximately 600,000 distinct CDR3 sequences, under 65% seen only once; the top ten take 30% to 40%. Sequencing was performed on blood. These receptors all come from a man aged 55 to 70 in good health.

This rearrangement joins TRBV10-3 to TRBJ2-5, with D possibly TRBD2 on 6 matching bases. V lost 6 bases and J 4 bases, leaving 15 bases between the germline ends. The CDR3 runs to 14 residues. Germline values: CDR1 ENHRY, CDR2 SYGVKD. CDR3 coding DNA: TGTGCCATCAGAAGGGACGTGGGGGGAGAGACCCAGTACTTC. It is translated as CAIRRDVGGETQYF.

V usage is TRBV7-2 and J usage is TRBJ2-1; 7 positions match TRBD2. The length of the CDR3 is 15 residues. Germline-derived CDR1 and CDR2 are SGHTA and FQGNSA. J lost 0 bases, V lost 7 bases, and 6 bases had no gene match. This CDR3 is CASTGEGSSYNEQFF. CDR3 DNA: TGTGCCAGCACCGGGGAGGGGAGCTCCTACAATGAGCAGTTCTTC.

The chain employs TRBV7-8 and TRBJ1-6; D is unclear. Deletions cut 5 bases from V and 8 bases from J, with 19 bases between. The CDR3 has 16 amino acids. Germline values: CDR1 SGHVS, CDR2 FQNEAQ. The CDR3: CASSPRTEARYSPLHF. The DNA of the CDR3 is TGTGCCAGCAGCCCCCGGACGGAGGCCCGCTATTCACCCCTCCACTTT. Full variable domain (missing parts from reference TRBV7-8 and TRBJ1-6): GAGVSQSPRYKVAKRGQDVALRCDPISGHVSLFWYQQALGQGPEFLTYFQNEAQLDKSGLPSDRFFAERPEGSVSTLKIQRTQQEDSAVYLCASSPRTEARYSPLHFGNGTRLTVT.

J is TRBJ2-3 and V is TRBV20-1; 10 nucleotides agree with TRBD2. V lost 3 bases and J lost 3; bases outside the gene matches: 15. The CDR3 sequence is 18 residues long. Germline V lookup: CDR1 DFQATT, CDR2 SNEGSKA (reference sequence). CDR3 coding DNA: TGCAGTGCTAGGGCCCCTAGAGCGGGGGGGCCGTGGACAGATACGCAGTATTTT. This codes for CSARAPRAGGPWTDTQYF.

The chain couples TRBV10-3 to TRBJ2-7, with D unresolved. The germline V gene has CDR1 ENHRY and CDR2 SYGVKD. The V end was cut by 1 base, the J end by 7 bases, with 11 bases between. The CDR3 length is 13 residues. The CDR3 here is CAISEFRAAEQYF. The CDR3, as DNA: TGTGCCATCAGTGAGTTCCGAGCTGCAGAGCAGTACTTC.

This chain connects TRBV20-1 to TRBJ2-1; 7 bases fit TRBD1. The V and J ends lost 6 bases and 0 bases, in that order; junction bases with no gene match: 14. This CDR3 region has 17 residues. Germline-derived CDR1 and CDR2 are DFQATT and SNEGSKA (reference sequence). The CDR3 spells CSASQIQGTSSYNEQFF. The CDR3 DNA sequence: TGCAGTGCCAGCCAAATACAGGGGACAAGCTCCTACAATGAGCAGTTCTTC.

V is TRBV27 and J is TRBJ2-5; TRBD2 matches 9 bases. Germline V lookup: CDR1 MNHEY, CDR2 SMNVEV (reference sequence). J was trimmed by 0 bases and V by 6 bases; bases with no gene match: 8. CDR3 length: 16 amino acids. Here the CDR3 reads CASRSPSGANQETQYF. In nucleotides, the CDR3 is TGTGCCAGCAGAAGCCCTAGCGGGGCGAACCAAGAGACCCAGTACTTC.

This clonotype occurred a few times. This chain joins TRBV15 and TRBJ2-3, with TRBD2 matching over 8 bases. V dropped 3 bases and J dropped 6; count of bases not matched to a gene: 8. The CDR3 contains 15 residues. CDR1 and CDR2 (germline): LNHNV, YYDKDF (reference sequence). The CDR3 protein is CATSRDLSGADTQYF. The CDR3 DNA is TGTGCCACCAGCAGGGACCTTAGCGGGGCGGATACGCAGTATTTT.

The chain recombines TRBV12-3 or TRBV12-4 with TRBJ2-3, with 9 positions matching TRBD2. CDR3 length equals 14 residues. Germline trimming cut 6 bases from V and 2 bases from J; bases unmatched to any gene: 3. DNA for the CDR3: TGTGCCAGCAGGGAGGGACTAGCCACAGATACGCAGTATTTT. Its translation: CASREGLATDTQYF.

The rearrangement uses TRBV5-6 and TRBJ2-4, with 15 bases fitting TRBD2. The J call may be mistaken, given a closer DNA end match to TRBJ2-7. The CDR3 loop spans 15 amino acids. Germline lookup yields CDR1 SGHDT and CDR2 YYEEEE. The chain's CDR3 is CASRGLAGGPREQYF. The DNA for the CDR3 is TGTGCCAGCAGGGGACTAGCGGGGGGACCACGCGAGCAGTACTTC.

This clonotype appeared a single time. The chain's CDR3 is CASSPRGGLASEQFF. The DNA of the CDR3 is TGCGCCAGCAGCCCGAGGGGTGGGTTGGCCAGTGAGCAGTTCTTC. This chain uses TRBV4-1 with TRBJ2-1; either TRBD1 or TRBD2 may supply D (5 bases each). V was clipped by 4 bases and J by 9 bases, with 19 bases between them. Germline V gives CDR1 MGHRA, CDR2 YSYEKL. CDR3 length equals 15 residues.

About this clonotype: A single base separates this from a much larger clone, so it may be a read error. This chain connects TRBV6-6 to TRBJ2-5; D is unresolved. The V gene's germline CDR1 is MNHNY and CDR2 SVGAGI (reference sequence). The CDR3 spans 12 residues. CDR3 nucleotides: TGTGCCAGCAGGTACTCGAGGGAGACCCAGTACTTC. Translating gives CASRYSRETQYF.

The sample holds a few counts of this clonotype. The J gene is TRBJ1-1, the V gene TRBV20-1, with 10 nucleotides matching TRBD1. CDR1 and CDR2 (germline): DFQATT, SNEGSKA (reference sequence). The CDR3 is 12 amino acids. V shed 4 bases, J shed 9 bases, and the junction held 5 bases outside the gene matches. The CDR3 spells CSATDRGLKAFF. CDR3 nucleotides: TGCAGTGCTACAGACAGGGGGCTTAAAGCTTTCTTT.

This clonotype has just a few counts. V and J are TRBV12-3 or TRBV12-4 and TRBJ1-4; 8 bases align to TRBD1. Losses at the gene ends were 6 bases for V and 3 bases for J; bases not matched to a gene: 6. CDR3 length: 15 residues. The DNA of the CDR3 is TGTGCCAGCAGACCTCGGACAGGGTCTAATGAAAAACTGTTTTTT. The encoded protein is CASRPRTGSNEKLFF.

The rearrangement links TRBV6-2 or TRBV6-3 to TRBJ2-6; D is ambiguous. The CDR3 spans 12 residues. Trimming took off 11 bases at V and 2 bases at J, with 7 bases between the two ends. The germline gives CDR1 MNHEY, CDR2 SVGEGT. CDR3 amino acids: CASLAGANVLTF. The CDR3 DNA sequence: TGTGCCTCCCTGGCTGGGGCCAACGTCCTGACTTTC.

The J gene is TRBJ2-2, the V gene TRBV9, with D uncertain. CDR3 size: 12 residues. The V end was cut by 1 base, the J end by 7 bases, with 5 bases between. Germline loops: CDR1 SGDLS, CDR2 YYNGEE. The CDR3 loop is CASSVKSGELFF. Here the CDR3 DNA reads TGTGCCAGCAGCGTAAAAAGCGGGGAGCTGTTTTTT. Variable domain in full (rest from reference TRBV9 and TRBJ2-2): DSGVTQTPKHLITATGQRVTLRCSPRSGDLSVYWYQQSLDQGLQFLIQYYNGEERAKGNILERFSAQQFPDLHSELNLSSLELGDSALYFCASSVKSGELFFGEGSRLTVL.

The genes are TRBV28 and TRBJ2-1; the D gene could be TRBD1 or TRBD2 (6 bases each). V gave up 5 bases and J gave up 10 bases, with 15 bases separating them. The CDR3 is 13 amino acids. From germline, CDR1 is MDHEN and CDR2 SYDVKM. CDR3 protein: CASSPNRAGEQFF. Written as DNA, the CDR3 is TGTGCCAGCAGTCCGAACAGGGCGGGGGAGCAGTTCTTC.

This clonotype was recorded a few times. The chain recombines TRBV12-3 or TRBV12-4 with TRBJ1-1; 9 bases fit TRBD1. This CDR3 has 15 amino acids. Unmatched junction bases numbered 12, after V lost 7 bases and J lost 6 bases. CDR3 DNA: TGTGCCAGCAACGCGGCGGGACAGGGTATAGCTGAAGCTTTCTTT. Protein product: CASNAAGQGIAEAFF.

The chain joins TRBV10-3 to TRBJ2-1; 9 positions match TRBD1. This CDR3 region has 13 residues. Germline V CDR1 and CDR2: ENHRY, SYGVKD. The ends lost 9 bases at V and 3 bases at J; junction bases unmatched: 3. The CDR3 reads CAIEGQGYNEQFF. For the CDR3, the DNA is TGTGCCATTGAGGGACAGGGCTACAATGAGCAGTTCTTC.

The gene calls are TRBV3-1 and TRBJ2-1; D not resolved. The CDR3 consists of 11 residues. Per the germline V gene, CDR1 is LGHDT and CDR2 is YNNKEL (reference sequence). The V end was cut by 2 bases, the J end by 8 bases, with 4 bases between. The CDR3 region has the DNA TGTGCCAGCAGCCAAAGGGATGAGCAGTTCTTC. Residues: CASSQRDEQFF.

The genes are TRBV29-1 and TRBJ2-1; TRBD1 matches 7 bases. V trimming: 6 bases; J trimming: 13 bases; junction bases outside the gene matches: 9. The CDR3 runs 11 residues. Per the germline V gene, CDR1 is SQVTM and CDR2 is ANQGSEA. The CDR3 DNA reads TGCAGCGTCCCGACAGGGCGGACCCAGTTCTTC. This codes for CSVPTGRTQFF.

This clonotype was counted only a few times. This sequence joins TRBV7-2 and TRBJ2-5; TRBD2 agrees at 8 bases. The CDR3 sequence is 15 residues long. CDR1 SGHTA and CDR2 FQGNSA come from the germline V gene. V was clipped by 5 bases and J by 3 bases; unmatched bases: 8. CDR3 in amino acids: CASSPQAGEEETQYF. In DNA form, the CDR3 reads TGTGCCAGCAGCCCCCAAGCGGGAGAAGAAGAGACCCAGTACTTC.

This clonotype was seen a few times. The chain recombines TRBV7-2 with TRBJ2-4; a weak D match, TRBD2 (6 bases). This CDR3 has 14 residues. Germline CDR1 and CDR2: SGHTA and FQGNSA. Trimming took 3 bases from V and 9 from J, leaving 15 bases between them. CDR3 in amino acids: CASSFNAGNGIQYF. The CDR3 DNA follows: TGTGCCAGCAGCTTCAACGCGGGGAATGGCATTCAGTACTTC.